The 21 T cell receptor beta chains below all came from one sample that was sequenced in a study of identical twins. One entry per CDR3 protein results from TCRdb running MiXCR on the 5' RACE reads. Of about 790,000 distinct CDR3 sequences detected, about 20% appear once; the ten largest clones hold under 15%. The data also belong to a second study, concerning T cells expressing NK-cell markers.

Sequenced: PBMCs. Receptors were obtained from a woman aged 18-29 years in good health.

V is TRBV7-2 and J is TRBJ2-4, with 11 positions matching TRBD2. This CDR3 has 16 amino acids. V was clipped by 1 base and J by 7 bases; unmatched bases: 6. Germline CDR1 and CDR2: SGHTA and FQGNSA. As DNA, the CDR3 is TGTGCCAGCAGCTTAGAACTAGCGGGAGTCGGCAACATTCAGTACTTC. Protein: CASSLELAGVGNIQYF.

This clonotype was seen a single time. V is TRBV9 and J is TRBJ2-5; D could derive from TRBD1 or TRBD2 (5 bases each). Looked up from germline, CDR1 is SGDLS and CDR2 is YYNGEE. The germline V and J ends were trimmed by 2 bases and 3 bases, with 20 bases remaining between them. This CDR3 is 17 amino acids long. As DNA, the CDR3 is TGTGCCAGCAGCGTGACGTCCGGGGCGGCGTTAGAAGAGACCCAGTACTTC. The encoded protein is CASSVTSGAALEETQYF.

Only a few counts were recorded for this clonotype. This chain links TRBV12-3 or TRBV12-4 with TRBJ2-7; D remains ambiguous. Trimming cost V 5 bases and J 2 bases, with 10 bases left between them. The CDR3 length is 13 residues. CDR3 DNA sequence: TGTGCCAGCAGTAGCGACTGGGCCTACGAGCAGTACTTC. Translation: CASSSDWAYEQYF.

This clonotype was observed a handful of times. This chain connects TRBV14 to TRBJ2-7; the D call may be TRBD1 or TRBD2 (5 bases each). Germline values: CDR1 SGHDN, CDR2 FVKESK. V shed 8 bases and J shed 6 bases, with 11 bases lying between them. The CDR3 has 11 residues. CDR3 sequence: CASGEGFEQYF. The CDR3 DNA follows: TGTGCCAGCGGAGAGGGGTTCGAGCAGTACTTC.

This clonotype was observed a few times. The gene calls are TRBV5-6 and TRBJ1-2; a possible D gene is TRBD1 (6 bases). Trimming took 1 base from V and 5 from J, leaving 12 bases between them. This CDR3 is built from 14 residues. Germline CDR1 and CDR2: SGHDT and YYEEEE. Here the CDR3 reads CASSLIWTAYGYTF. In nucleotides, the CDR3 is TGTGCCAGCAGCTTGATCTGGACAGCATATGGCTACACCTTC.

This chain uses TRBV20-1 with TRBJ2-1; 7 bases are shared with TRBD2. The ends lost 6 bases at V and 7 bases at J; junction bases unmatched: 12. There are 14 residues in the CDR3. Germline CDR1 is DFQATT and CDR2 is SNEGSKA (reference sequence). CDR3 amino acids: CSAYSGAFRNEQFF. The CDR3 DNA reads as TGCAGTGCATACAGCGGGGCGTTCAGGAATGAGCAGTTCTTC.

This clonotype was found a few times. The gene calls are TRBV12-3 or TRBV12-4 and TRBJ2-7; no reliable D call. The ends were cut back, 2 bases at V and 4 bases at J, with 6 bases in the middle. This CDR3 comprises 12 residues. The CDR3 sequence is CASSLHRYEQYF. The DNA of the CDR3 is TGTGCCAGCAGTTTACACCGTTACGAGCAGTACTTC.

The V call is TRBV19, the J call TRBJ1-2; D gene unclear. Germline CDR1 and CDR2: LNHDA and SQIVND (reference sequence). The CDR3 has 16 residues. V was trimmed by 5 bases and J by 7 bases, leaving 23 bases between them. The CDR3 sequence: CASSPRFGVGQSGYTF. The CDR3 DNA follows: TGTGCCAGTAGTCCTCGCTTTGGGGTCGGCCAAAGTGGCTACACCTTC.

CDR3 amino acids: CAISERAGFSYNEQFF. As DNA, the CDR3 is TGTGCCATCAGTGAGAGGGCAGGATTTTCCTACAATGAGCAGTTCTTC. The chain carries TRBV10-3 and TRBJ2-1; D gene unclear. The CDR3 totals 16 residues. Germline V gives CDR1 ENHRY, CDR2 SYGVKD. V was cut by 2 bases and J by 1 base, with 12 bases left in between.

V is TRBV20-1 and J is TRBJ2-7, with 7 bases fitting TRBD1. In germline, CDR1 is DFQATT, CDR2 SNEGSKA (reference sequence). The CDR3 runs to 14 residues. The junction had 6 bases not matched to a gene; V was cut back by 4 bases and J by 0 bases. CDR3 DNA sequence: TGCAGTGCTACCAAAGGGGGCTTCTCCTACGAGCAGTACTTC. Amino acids: CSATKGGFSYEQYF.

This clonotype was observed a handful of times. The chain recombines TRBV7-2 with TRBJ2-7; D perhaps matches TRBD2 (5 bases). Germline V gene sequence: CDR1 SGHTA, CDR2 FQGNSA. V was shortened by 8 bases and J by 4 bases, with 18 bases between the two germline ends. The CDR3 loop spans 14 amino acids. The CDR3 spells CASSNRAGYYEQYF. CDR3 bases: TGTGCCAGCTCTAATAGGGCGGGTTATTACGAGCAGTACTTC.

There are many counts of this clonotype. This chain connects TRBV6-1 to TRBJ2-7; TRBD1 matches at 9 bases. Germline CDR1 and CDR2: MNHNS and SASEGT. The CDR3 contains 14 residues. The V and J ends lost 6 bases and 3 bases, in that order; junction bases with no gene match: 6. DNA for the CDR3: TGTGCCAGCAGACCCGGACAGGGGAGCTACGAGCAGTACTTC. Its protein is CASRPGQGSYEQYF.

The chain combines TRBV29-1 with TRBJ2-1, with 14 bases that match TRBD2. Losses at the gene ends were 6 bases for V and 14 bases for J; bases not matched to a gene: 6. The CDR3 runs 12 residues. The germline CDR1 and CDR2 sequences are SQVTM and ANQGSEA. As DNA, the CDR3 is TGCAGCGTGGGGACTAGCGGGAGTTGGAAGTTCTTC. Protein product: CSVGTSGSWKFF.

The table lists this clonotype with many counts. The chain recombines TRBV5-1 with TRBJ2-6; D unresolved. Germline V gene data show CDR1 as SGHRS and CDR2 as YFSETQ. The V and J ends lost 0 bases and 0 bases respectively, with 4 bases between them. This CDR3 region has 15 residues. CDR3: CASSLVGSGANVLTF. The CDR3 region has the DNA TGCGCCAGCAGCTTGGTGGGCTCTGGGGCCAACGTCCTGACTTTC.

The DNA of the CDR3 is TGTGCCAGCAGCATAACCCCCCACGGACCAGTCGAGCAGTACTTC. Translating gives CASSITPHGPVEQYF. The V call is TRBV11-2, the J call TRBJ2-7; no reliable D call. The CDR3 consists of 15 residues. Trimming took off 5 bases at V and 6 bases at J, with 20 bases between the two ends. The germline gives CDR1 SGHAT, CDR2 FQNNGV.

This clonotype was observed a handful of times. The chain employs TRBV12-3 or TRBV12-4 and TRBJ1-6, with D uncertain. Trimming removed 6 bases from V and 2 bases from J, with 14 bases in between. The CDR3 spans 16 residues. This CDR3 is CASSQLSSPYNSPLHF. Here the CDR3 DNA reads TGTGCCAGCAGCCAACTCAGCAGCCCCTATAATTCACCCCTCCACTTT.

The rearrangement joins TRBV12-3 or TRBV12-4 to TRBJ2-1, with D maybe TRBD2 (5 bases). Trimming pared 5 bases from V and 5 bases from J, leaving 16 bases between. The CDR3 runs 15 residues. The CDR3 reads CASSESGVRDNEQFF. In DNA form, the CDR3 reads TGTGCCAGCAGTGAAAGCGGCGTTAGAGACAATGAGCAGTTCTTC.

Only a few counts were recorded for this clonotype. The chain joins TRBV27 to TRBJ2-1, with TRBD1 as a possible D gene (6 bases). With 6 bases removed from V and 7 bases from J, the gap between germline ends came to 16 bases. CDR1 MNHEY and CDR2 SMNVEV come from the germline V gene (reference sequence). The CDR3 covers 14 residues. The CDR3 here is CASRRNTGFNEQFF. As DNA, the CDR3 is TGTGCCAGCAGAAGGAATACAGGGTTTAATGAGCAGTTCTTC.

This clonotype was observed a few times. J is TRBJ2-1 and V is TRBV2; D may be TRBD2 (5 bases). Trimming left V 3 bases short and J 15 bases short, with 12 bases between. This CDR3 is 11 amino acids long. Per germline, CDR1 SNHLY and CDR2 FYNNEI. CDR3 nucleotide sequence: TGTGCCAGCAGTGACGCGGGTTGGAGGTTCTTC. Residues: CASSDAGWRFF.

This clonotype has a count of ten or more. CDR3 DNA sequence: TGCAGTGCTAGGGTACAGGGGACTGAAGCTTTCTTT. This encodes CSARVQGTEAFF. V gene TRBV20-1 combines with J gene TRBJ1-1, with TRBD1 matching 7 bases. The CDR3 consists of 12 residues. CDR1 is DFQATT, CDR2 SNEGSKA, per germline (reference sequence). The trim removed 3 bases at V and 5 bases at J, leaving 3 bases unmatched.

This clonotype has ten or more counts. V and J are TRBV7-2 and TRBJ2-1; D might be TRBD2 (6 bases). There are 15 residues in the CDR3. V was shortened by 5 bases and J by 0 bases, with 11 bases between the two germline ends. Germline V gene lookup returns CDR1 SGHTA and CDR2 FQGNSA. The CDR3 is CASSPLANSYNEQFF. As DNA, the CDR3 is TGTGCCAGCAGCCCCCTAGCGAACTCCTACAATGAGCAGTTCTTC.